This record covers a single T cell receptor beta chain. The antigen it recognizes is unknown. One base away there is no much larger clone; base qualities are not given. The data derive from a study of control samples from healthy donors and cancer patients (dated by TCRdb to the early 2020s). The library was produced with the immunoSEQ multiplex PCR assay. The table was pulled from immuneACCESS by TCRdb, which kept in-frame rearrangements only. Such tables lose some clones; where checked, under half of the loss comes from unresolved V genes, and the rest has no known cause. The sample table lists about 110,000 clones, about 89% of them with a count of one. Around 17% of the sample goes to the ten largest clones. Sequenced material: blood. This clonotype originated in a woman aged 45-65 years in good health.

In nucleotides, the sequence is TGCAGCGTTCCCCGGGCGAACACCGGGGAGCTGTTTTTT. Translated, this gives CSVPRANTGELFF. The chain is encoded by TRBV29-1 joined to TRBJ2-2; the D gene assignment is ambiguous. The CDR3 numbers 13 residues from cysteine through phenylalanine. Only CDR3 DNA is held: 39 bases, read in frame from base 1. The germline V gene sets CDR1 to SQVTM and CDR2 to ANQGSEA. V loses 5 bases of germline sequence and J loses 0 bases, and the interval between the two ends is 7 bases.